This T cell receptor beta chain came from a study of vaccination effects on CD4 cells after COVID-19. Data came from immunoSEQ multiplex PCR; TCRdb stores just in-frame clones and leaves some out. In the table there are about 40,000 clones, about three fifths of which are singletons. General study points: Just 1 of 255 vaccine-induced clones in healthy recipients was cross-reactive.

This CDR3 contains 15 residues. V lost 0 bases to trimming and J lost 4 bases; unmatched junction nucleotides: 3. In germline, CDR1 is SGDLS, CDR2 YYNGEE. ViraFEST expansion of antigen-specific CD4+ T cells with viral peptide pools preceded sequencing. It was after approximately 11 days of culture that CD4+ T cells were isolated. People in the vaccine group had not been infected with SARS-CoV-2 before, and their nucleocapsid antibodies were negative. A few million PBMC per well were cultured with around 9.1 IU/ml IL-2 and around 9.4 ug/ml peptides. Half of the medium was exchanged for IL-2 medium on both days 3 and 7. Remarks on this clone: Antigen: not known.

The sample was CD4+ T cells from PBMCs cultured with HCoV-OC43 spike peptides, taken before COVID-19 vaccination. Sample subset: HCoV-OC43 spike overlapping peptide pool stimulation. The TCR comes from a human donor who received a COVID-19 vaccine. This chain uses TRBV9 with TRBJ1-5, with TRBD1 matching 8 bases. CDR3 DNA sequence: TGTGCCAGCAGCGTAGACGGGACAGGTAATCAGCCCCAGCATTTT. Its protein product is CASSVDGTGNQPQHF.